The rows below give T cell receptor beta chains drawn from one sample of a study of T-cell memory formation after mild COVID-19. TCRdb reprocessed the 5' RACE reads via MiXCR and lists one record per CDR3 protein. In the table there are 550,000 to 700,000 distinct CDR3 sequences, roughly 18% of which are singletons. Sequenced input: PBMCs or a T cell subset sorted from them (not recorded which). These receptors came from an adult woman who had mild COVID-19 (a few samples of this study predate the infection). Cell type and time point are not known. Each CDR3 is given with its conserved first and last residue. A D gene is named only where the DNA matches it firmly. Size values are once, few and many counts, or a class for expanded clones, and some rows have none.

d_gene | j_gene | abundance | v_gene | CDR3aa | CDR3nt
NA | TRBJ1-1 | few | TRBV20-1 | CSASRAVFSTEAFF | TGCAGTGCTAGTCGGGCAGTATTCAGCACTGAAGCTTTCTTT
NA | TRBJ2-3 | few | TRBV24-1 | CATSRSASTDTQYF | TGTGCCACCAGTCGTTCTGCAAGCACAGATACGCAGTATTTT
NA | TRBJ2-5 | NA | TRBV24-1 | CATSDFYSGTQYF | TGTGCCACCAGTGACTTCTATTCCGGGACCCAGTACTTC
NA | TRBJ1-3 | NA | TRBV12-3/TRBV12-4 | CASSLEGRTWDTIYF | TGTGCCAGCAGTTTGGAGGGAAGAACTTGGGACACCATATATTTT
TRBD2 | TRBJ2-3 | few | TRBV24-1 | CATGGGDTQYF | TGTGCCACCGGGGGGGGAGATACGCAGTATTTT
NA | TRBJ1-5 | few | TRBV4-1 | CASSQVLGQSNQPQHF | TGCGCCAGCAGCCAAGTTCTCGGACAGAGCAATCAGCCCCAGCATTTT
NA | TRBJ2-3 | NA | TRBV7-6 | CASSLAFGGATDTQYF | TGTGCCAGCAGCTTAGCCTTCGGGGGCGCGACAGATACGCAGTATTTT
NA | TRBJ2-5 | NA | TRBV5-1 | CASSPSAGFAETQYF | TGCGCCAGCAGCCCCTCAGCGGGTTTCGCGGAGACCCAGTACTTC
TRBD1 | TRBJ2-1 | NA | TRBV2 | CASRVDRGYYNEQFF | TGTGCCAGCAGAGTAGACAGGGGTTACTACAATGAGCAGTTCTTC
NA | TRBJ2-3 | NA | TRBV24-1 | CATSDPLEDPRTDTQYF | TGTGCCACCAGTGATCCGCTAGAGGACCCTCGAACAGATACGCAGTATTTT
NA | TRBJ2-7 | NA | TRBV12-3/TRBV12-4 | CASSLGGTGRREQYF | TGTGCCAGCAGTTTAGGGGGGACGGGGAGGCGCGAGCAGTACTTC
NA | TRBJ2-3 | NA | TRBV3-1 | CASSQDFNTQYF | TGTGCCAGCAGCCAAGACTTTAATACGCAGTATTTT
NA | TRBJ1-2 | few | TRBV5-6 | CASSTVTGSENYGYTF | TGTGCCAGCAGCACGGTCACAGGGTCTGAAAACTATGGCTACACCTTC
NA | TRBJ1-3 | many | TRBV20-1 | CSAIQSRSGNTIYF | TGCAGTGCTATCCAGTCCCGCTCTGGAAACACCATATATTTT
TRBD1 | TRBJ1-1 | few | TRBV12-3/TRBV12-4 | CASSLRQGLGVAFF | TGTGCCAGCAGTTTACGACAGGGCCTTGGCGTGGCTTTCTTT
TRBD1 | TRBJ2-2 | many | TRBV7-8 | CASSLETGAGELFF | TGTGCCAGCAGCTTAGAGACAGGGGCCGGGGAGCTGTTTTTT
TRBD2 | TRBJ2-7 | NA | TRBV7-2 | CASSPGLAVYEQYF | TGTGCCAGCAGCCCCGGACTAGCGGTCTACGAGCAGTACTTC
NA | TRBJ2-1 | NA | TRBV3-1 | CASSRTGLVYNEQFF | TGTGCCAGCAGCCGTACGGGACTCGTCTACAATGAGCAGTTCTTC
TRBD1 | TRBJ2-7 | NA | TRBV5-1 | CASSPGTVNHEQYF | TGCGCCAGCAGCCCGGGGACAGTAAATCACGAGCAGTACTTC
NA | TRBJ2-2 | NA | TRBV6-6 | CASSTGGGNTGELFF | TGTGCCAGCAGTACCGGTGGGGGGAACACCGGGGAGCTGTTTTTT
TRBD1 | TRBJ1-3 | once | TRBV7-8 | CASSFKVGQAGNTIYF | TGTGCCAGCAGCTTTAAAGTAGGACAGGCTGGAAACACCATATATTTT
TRBD1 | TRBJ1-1 | few | TRBV29-1 | CSAVGDSRNTEAFF | TGCAGCGCGGTCGGGGACAGTAGGAACACTGAAGCTTTCTTT
TRBD1 | TRBJ1-3 | few | TRBV12-3/TRBV12-4 | CASTKPDRLNTIYF | TGTGCCAGCACAAAGCCGGACAGGTTAAACACCATATATTTT
NA | TRBJ1-2 | NA | TRBV20-1 | CSAPRAGSYGYTF | TGCAGTGCTCCCAGGGCAGGTAGCTATGGCTACACCTTC
TRBD1 | TRBJ2-7 | many | TRBV6-2/TRBV6-3 | CASSITGGPYEQYF | TGTGCCAGCAGCATCACAGGGGGCCCCTACGAGCAGTACTTC
TRBD2 | TRBJ2-1 | NA | TRBV5-6 | CASSTVAGVRDEQFF | TGTGCCAGCAGCACCGTCGCGGGAGTGCGGGATGAGCAGTTCTTC
NA | TRBJ2-5 | many | TRBV14 | CASSRTYQETQYF | TGTGCCAGCAGCCGGACGTACCAAGAGACCCAGTACTTC
NA | TRBJ2-7 | NA | TRBV7-9 | CASSLSQGYGEQYF | TGTGCCAGCAGCTTATCACAGGGTTATGGGGAGCAGTACTTC
NA | TRBJ1-2 | NA | TRBV9 | CASSLEGVKYGYTF | TGTGCCAGCAGCCTGGAGGGGGTAAAATATGGCTACACCTTC
TRBD1 | TRBJ2-5 | few | TRBV24-1 | CATSDFPDRGETQYF | TGTGCCACCAGTGATTTTCCGGACAGGGGAGAGACCCAGTACTTC
TRBD1 | TRBJ2-2 | few | TRBV19 | CASKGTEHTGELFF | TGTGCCAGTAAAGGGACAGAACACACCGGGGAGCTGTTTTTT
TRBD2 | TRBJ2-7 | NA | TRBV6-5 | CASSRLAGDGEQYF | TGTGCCAGCAGTAGACTAGCGGGAGACGGCGAGCAGTACTTC
TRBD1 | TRBJ1-4 | NA | TRBV23-1 | CASSPHGDSATNEKLFF | TGCGCCAGCAGTCCGCATGGGGACAGCGCAACTAATGAAAAACTGTTTTTT
TRBD1 | TRBJ2-1 | few | TRBV20-1 | CSANRGQAYNEQFF | TGCAGTGCTAACCGGGGACAGGCCTACAATGAGCAGTTCTTC
NA | TRBJ1-6 | few | TRBV7-8 | CASSFQSNSPLHF | TGTGCCAGCAGCTTTCAATCCAATTCACCCCTCCACTTT
TRBD2 | TRBJ2-5 | few | TRBV14 | CASSQGIIAGPQETQYF | TGTGCCAGCAGCCAAGGGATAATAGCGGGACCTCAAGAGACCCAGTACTTC
NA | TRBJ2-5 | NA | TRBV5-1 | CASSLAGIRETQYF | TGCGCCAGCAGCTTAGCAGGGATTCGTGAGACCCAGTACTTC
NA | TRBJ2-1 | NA | TRBV5-6 | CASSRAPEVHEQFF | TGTGCCAGCAGCCGCGCCCCGGAGGTGCATGAGCAGTTCTTC
NA | TRBJ1-1 | few | TRBV7-9 | CASSFWGLDTEAFF | TGTGCCAGCAGCTTTTGGGGGTTGGACACTGAAGCTTTCTTT
NA | TRBJ1-2 | few | TRBV12-3/TRBV12-4 | CASSLPGGSGYTF | TGTGCCAGCAGTCTACCCGGGGGGTCAGGCTACACCTTC
NA | TRBJ2-7 | few | TRBV6-1 | CASSEGWGRDEQYF | TGTGCCAGCAGTGAAGGTTGGGGAAGGGACGAGCAGTACTTC
NA | TRBJ2-7 | NA | TRBV6-5 | CDSSYLPPLGSGHPSTYEQYF | TGTGACAGCAGTTATCTTCCGCCCTTGGGGAGCGGCCACCCCTCAACCTACGAGCAGTACTTC
NA | TRBJ1-2 | few | TRBV29-1 | CSVEGISEEIQGYGYTF | TGCAGCGTTGAGGGTATTTCAGAGGAAATACAGGGATATGGCTACACCTTC
TRBD1 | TRBJ2-2 | NA | TRBV5-1 | CASSFGQGSRTGELFF | TGCGCCAGCAGCTTCGGACAGGGAAGCCGCACCGGGGAGCTGTTTTTT
NA | TRBJ1-1 | many | TRBV13 | CASSLGWVGWNTEAFF | TGTGCCAGCAGCTTAGGCTGGGTAGGGTGGAACACTGAAGCTTTCTTT
NA | TRBJ1-1 | few | TRBV7-2 | CASSLGQGNLLDPEAFF | TGTGCCAGCAGCTTAGGGCAGGGGAATCTCCTAGACCCTGAAGCTTTCTTT
TRBD1 | TRBJ2-1 | NA | TRBV2 | CASIGQATYNEQFF | TGTGCCAGCATAGGACAGGCCACCTACAATGAGCAGTTCTTC
TRBD1 | TRBJ2-7 | once | TRBV27 | CASSPTGTAAEQYF | TGTGCCAGCAGCCCGACCGGGACAGCCGCCGAGCAGTACTTC
TRBD2 | TRBJ2-7 | NA | TRBV5-4 | CASSYGGSPYEQYF | TGTGCCAGCAGCTACGGGGGGTCCCCCTACGAGCAGTACTTC